Listed below are T cell receptor beta chains from one sample, sequenced in a study of blood T cells in healthy people across ages. TCRdb passed the 5' RACE reads through MiXCR, listing each CDR3 protein once. This sample has over 600,000 distinct CDR3 sequences; approximately 21% occur once, and the top ten carry approximately 3.7%. The sequencing input was blood. These receptors were obtained from an older man in good health. Both conserved end residues are part of each CDR3. Fields, in order: clone size, J gene, D gene, V gene, CDR3 DNA, CDR3 protein. A D gene is named only where the DNA matches it firmly. Not all rows give a size; the values are once, few, many and, for expanded clones, a class.

few,TRBJ2-7,NA,TRBV6-5,TGTGCCAGCAGTGCCTTGGGACTGGACTACGAGCAGTACTTC,CASSALGLDYEQYF
NA,TRBJ1-1,TRBD1,TRBV20-1,TGCAGTGCTAGAGGTACAGGGGGCCACACTGAAGCTTTCTTT,CSARGTGGHTEAFF
NA,TRBJ2-7,TRBD2,TRBV9,TGTGCCAGCAGCAAATCAGCGGGAGGGCCTTACGGGCAGTACTTC,CASSKSAGGPYGQYF
NA,TRBJ2-5,NA,TRBV6-5,TGTGCCAGCAGTTATGGCAGGGCCGAGGGACAAGAGACCCAGTACTTC,CASSYGRAEGQETQYF
few,TRBJ2-7,NA,TRBV6-6,TGTGCCAGCAACCACCGGACAGTCTACGAGCAGTACTTC,CASNHRTVYEQYF
few,TRBJ2-1,NA,TRBV2,TGTGCCAGCAGTGGGCAAAGCGGTTCCTACAATGAGCAGTTCTTC,CASSGQSGSYNEQFF
few,TRBJ2-3,NA,TRBV20-1,TGCAGTGCTAGCGTCAGGGGAGATACGCAGTATTTT,CSASVRGDTQYF
NA,TRBJ2-1,NA,TRBV13,TGTGCCAGCAGCTTAGGGGGGGCACCCTACAATGAGCAGTTCTTC,CASSLGGAPYNEQFF
NA,TRBJ1-5,NA,TRBV20-1,TGCAGTGCTAGTGGGGGATCACAGCCCCAGCATTTT,CSASGGSQPQHF
few,TRBJ2-1,NA,TRBV3-1,TGTGCCAGCAGCCAAGTTAGTGGAAATGAGCAGTTCTTC,CASSQVSGNEQFF
few,TRBJ1-4,TRBD1,TRBV5-1,TGCGCCAGCAGCTTGGAAGGACAGGCTAATGAAAAACTGTTTTTT,CASSLEGQANEKLFF
NA,TRBJ2-7,NA,TRBV20-1,TGCAGTGCTGAACCGCAGTCAGGCGGCGTGGGGCAGTACTTC,CSAEPQSGGVGQYF
NA,TRBJ2-7,TRBD2,TRBV20-1,TGCAGTGCTAGACAGGGCGGGAGGGCCTCCTACGAGCAGTACTTC,CSARQGGRASYEQYF
many,TRBJ2-3,TRBD2,TRBV12-3/TRBV12-4,TGTGCCAGCAGGGGACTAGCGGGAGAGCCAGATACGCAGTATTTT,CASRGLAGEPDTQYF
many,TRBJ2-3,TRBD1,TRBV4-1,TGCGCCAGCAGCCAAGCGACAGGGGGAATTTGGGATACGCAGTATTTT,CASSQATGGIWDTQYF
once,TRBJ2-1,TRBD2,TRBV6-1,TGTGCCAGCGCGGCTAGCGGGAGGTCTGAGCAGTTCTTC,CASAASGRSEQFF
NA,TRBJ2-7,NA,TRBV18,TGTGCCAGCTCACCAGGTTCGTCAGGATACGAGCAGTACTTC,CASSPGSSGYEQYF
NA,TRBJ2-7,NA,TRBV20-1,TGCAGTGCTAGAGATACAGGTGGGAGTTCTGGCTACGAGCAGTACTTC,CSARDTGGSSGYEQYF
few,TRBJ2-1,NA,TRBV19,TGTGCCAGTATTGGACCCGTAAGCTCCTACAATGAGCAGTTCTTC,CASIGPVSSYNEQFF
few,TRBJ2-1,TRBD1,TRBV5-5,TGTGCCAGCAGTGGGGACAGGGCGAATGAGCAGTTCTTC,CASSGDRANEQFF
NA,TRBJ2-5,TRBD2,TRBV20-1,TGCAGTGCGTTAGGGACTAGCGGGAGGATGGAAGAGACCCAGTACTTC,CSALGTSGRMEETQYF
NA,TRBJ2-1,TRBD2,TRBV14,TGTGCCAGCAGCCAAGCGCGGGAGGGGCGGTACAATGAGCAGTTCTTC,CASSQAREGRYNEQFF
many,TRBJ1-1,NA,TRBV6-5,TGTGCCAGCAGTTACTCGGGGAGCACTGAAGCTTTCTTT,CASSYSGSTEAFF
NA,TRBJ1-3,NA,TRBV7-2,TGTGCCAGCAGCTACGGACAGACTGGAAACACCATATATTTT,CASSYGQTGNTIYF
few,TRBJ1-5,TRBD1,TRBV20-1,TGCAGTGCCGGACAGGGGGATTTTAGCAATCAGCCCCAGCATTTT,CSAGQGDFSNQPQHF
NA,TRBJ1-5,NA,TRBV20-1,TGCAGTGCTAGAGATCGTAACAGCGGCAATCAGCCCCAGCATTTT,CSARDRNSGNQPQHF
few,TRBJ2-7,NA,TRBV20-1,TGCAGTGCTAGAGGACGGCCGAGCTCCTACGAGCAGTACTTC,CSARGRPSSYEQYF
NA,TRBJ2-6,TRBD1,TRBV6-2/TRBV6-3,TGTGCCAGCAGTTCAAGACTACAGGGGGCCTCTGGGGCCAACGTCCTGACTTTC,CASSSRLQGASGANVLTF
NA,TRBJ1-4,TRBD1,TRBV4-1,TGCGCCAGCAGCCAAGGACAGGGGATTGATGAAAAACTGTTTTTT,CASSQGQGIDEKLFF
NA,TRBJ2-7,TRBD2,TRBV20-1,TGCAGTGCTCCAAAGGAGCGGGAGGACTCCTACGAGCAGTACTTC,CSAPKEREDSYEQYF
few,TRBJ2-3,TRBD2,TRBV9,TGTGCCAGCAGCTACGGGCTAGCGGGAGGGAGCACAGATACGCAGTATTTT,CASSYGLAGGSTDTQYF
many,TRBJ2-5,TRBD2,TRBV6-5,TGTGCCAGCAGTTACTCTCGGGCGGGAGGGCTTAAAGAGACCCAGTACTTC,CASSYSRAGGLKETQYF
few,TRBJ1-6,TRBD1,TRBV2,TGTGCCAGCAGTGGGGACAGCACCCGAGTTACCCTCCACTTT,CASSGDSTRVTLHF
few,TRBJ2-1,TRBD1,TRBV11-2,TGTGCCAGCAGCTCGGGACAGGGAGCAACTTATGCCTACAATGAGCAGTTCTTC,CASSSGQGATYAYNEQFF
NA,TRBJ1-3,NA,TRBV27,TGTGCCAGCAGAGGGGCTGGAAACACCATATATTTT,CASRGAGNTIYF
few,TRBJ2-2,TRBD2,TRBV10-3,TGTGCCATCAGCGGGACTAGCGGGGAGCTGTTTTTT,CAISGTSGELFF
NA,TRBJ2-7,TRBD1,TRBV7-9,TGTGCCAGCAGGTCCGGGACAGGGGGTTACGAGCAGTACTTC,CASRSGTGGYEQYF